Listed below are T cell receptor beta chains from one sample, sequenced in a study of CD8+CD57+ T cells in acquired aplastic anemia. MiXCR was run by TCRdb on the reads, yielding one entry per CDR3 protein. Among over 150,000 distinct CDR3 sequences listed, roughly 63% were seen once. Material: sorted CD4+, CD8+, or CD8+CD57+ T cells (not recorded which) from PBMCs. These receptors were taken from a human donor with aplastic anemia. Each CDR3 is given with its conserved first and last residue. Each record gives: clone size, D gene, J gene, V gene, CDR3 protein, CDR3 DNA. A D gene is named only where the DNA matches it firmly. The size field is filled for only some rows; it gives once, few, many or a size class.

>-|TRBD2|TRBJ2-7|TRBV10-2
CASSVASGYEQYF
TGCGCCAGCAGTGTTGCTAGCGGCTACGAGCAGTACTTC
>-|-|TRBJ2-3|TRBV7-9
CASSLQGGDGDTRYF
TGTGCCAGCAGCTTACAGGGGGGCGATGGAGATACGCGGTATTTT
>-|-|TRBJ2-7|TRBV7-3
CASSSPTGGAGGYEQYF
TGTGCCAGCAGCTCTCCCACCGGGGGGGCAGGGGGCTACGAGCAGTACTTC
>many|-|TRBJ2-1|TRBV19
CATRTGENEQFF
TGTGCCACTAGAACCGGCGAGAATGAGCAGTTCTTC
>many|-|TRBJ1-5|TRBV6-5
CASSYFPYQPQHF
TGTGCCAGCAGTTACTTCCCCTATCAGCCCCAGCATTTT
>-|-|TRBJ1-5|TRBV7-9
CASSLMGSNQPQHF
TGTGCCAGCAGCTTAATGGGATCGAATCAGCCCCAGCATTTT
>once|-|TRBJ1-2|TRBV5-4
CASSLQMEGYTF
TGTGCCAGCAGCTTACAAATGGAGGGCTACACCTTC
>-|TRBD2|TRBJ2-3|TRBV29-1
CSGTSGVNEQYF
TGCAGCGGGACTAGCGGGGTAAATGAGCAGTATTTT
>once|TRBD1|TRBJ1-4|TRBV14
CASSPTQGRYEKLFF
TGTGCCAGCAGCCCCACACAGGGGCGGTATGAAAAACTGTTTTTT
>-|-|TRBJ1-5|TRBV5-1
CASSLTGRTDQPQHF
TGCGCCAGCAGCTTAACGGGCCGAACGGATCAGCCCCAGCATTTT
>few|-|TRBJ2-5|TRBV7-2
CASSLALADLGETQYF
TGTGCCAGCAGCTTAGCGTTGGCGGACTTAGGAGAGACCCAGTACTTC
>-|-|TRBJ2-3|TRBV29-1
CSVRGDTYTDTQYF
TGCAGCGTTCGAGGGGATACGTACACAGATACGCAGTATTTT
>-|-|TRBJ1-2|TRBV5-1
CASSFGGSDGYTF
TGCGCCAGCAGCTTCGGGGGGTCCGATGGCTACACCTTC
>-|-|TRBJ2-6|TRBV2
CASSPNADSPSGANVLTF
TGTGCCAGCAGTCCTAACGCGGACAGCCCCTCTGGGGCCAACGTCCTGACTTTC
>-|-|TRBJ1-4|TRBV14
CASSSRGGAGEKLFF
TGTGCCAGCAGCTCCCGGGGGGGGGCTGGCGAAAAACTGTTTTTT
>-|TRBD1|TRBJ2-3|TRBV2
CASRSGGDTQYF
TGTGCCAGCAGATCAGGGGGCGATACGCAGTATTTT
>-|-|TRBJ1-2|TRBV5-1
CASSLEGLRGYGYTF
TGCGCCAGCAGCTTGGAGGGCCTACGGGGCTATGGCTACACCTTC
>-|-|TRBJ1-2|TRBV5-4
CASSSGQIPGYTF
TGTGCCAGCAGCTCCGGACAGATCCCTGGCTACACCTTC
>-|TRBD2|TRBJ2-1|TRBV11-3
CASSQGPSGTYNEQFF
TGTGCCAGCAGCCAGGGACCTAGCGGTACCTACAATGAGCAGTTCTTC
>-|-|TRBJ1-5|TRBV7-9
CASSLGPRAQHF
TGTGCCAGCAGCTTAGGCCCCCGGGCCCAGCATTTT
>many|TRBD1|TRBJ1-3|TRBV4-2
CASSQEGQGEGNTIYF
TGTGCCAGCAGCCAAGAAGGACAGGGGGAAGGAAACACCATATATTTT
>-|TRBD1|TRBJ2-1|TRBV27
CASSLSGQGNSYNEQFF
TGTGCCAGCAGTTTATCGGGACAGGGAAACTCCTACAATGAGCAGTTCTTC